This T cell receptor (beta chain) comes out of a study of OX40 agonist ivuxolimab in advanced cancers. Study-wide background: Head and neck, renal cell, melanoma or hepatocellular carcinoma were the cancers that dose-escalation patients had. Of the patients, three showed partial responses, one with hepatocellular carcinoma and two with cutaneous melanoma.

V was clipped by 0 bases and J by 5 bases, with 14 bases between them. The germline CDR1 and CDR2 sequences are SGDLS and YYNGEE. This CDR3 comprises 16 residues. Here immunoSEQ multiplex PCR was the method, and the copy in TCRdb shows in-frame clones only, minus some. The data contain tens of thousands of clones, approximately 90% of them singletons. This sample comprised CD4+ or CD8+ T cells sorted from blood, obtained in a trial of the OX40 agonist ivuxolimab. This receptor was identified in an adult with an advanced solid tumor such as melanoma, head and neck, liver or kidney cancer. V usage is TRBV9 and J usage is TRBJ2-2; D may correspond to TRBD1 or TRBD2 (5 bases each). The CDR3 bases are TGTGCCAGCAGCGTAGGGCTAGAGGGGATTACCGGGGAGCTGTTTTTT. Translation gives CASSVGLEGITGELFF.